The clone carrying this T cell receptor (beta chain) was seen a handful of times. Its antigen is as yet unknown. Constant-region reverse primers amplified full-length variable regions, followed by semi-nested Nested Universal Primer A PCR. Using its own MiXCR run on the 5' RACE reads, TCRdb lists one record per CDR3 protein. Of roughly 44,000 distinct CDR3 sequences in the sample, around 30% were seen once. This CDR3 is 15 amino acids long. Germline CDR1 LGHNA, CDR2 YNFKEQ. V was cut by 3 bases and J by 2 bases, with 11 bases left in between. Points from the study as a whole: The TCR gene usage of tumor memory CD4+ T cells clustered together with blood and lymph node memory CD4+ cells and with lymph node naive CD4+ cells.

The receptor was isolated from a female donor with breast cancer. Sequences were obtained from memory CD4+ T cells sorted from a lymph node. Subset in this sample: memory CD4+ T cells, CD4+CD45RO+CD25-. The chain has TRBV4-2 and TRBJ2-1, with TRBD1 as a possible D gene (5 bases). Here the CDR3 DNA reads TGTGCCAGCAGCCATGTAGGGGCGGCCTACAATGAGCAGTTCTTC. It translates to CASSHVGAAYNEQFF.